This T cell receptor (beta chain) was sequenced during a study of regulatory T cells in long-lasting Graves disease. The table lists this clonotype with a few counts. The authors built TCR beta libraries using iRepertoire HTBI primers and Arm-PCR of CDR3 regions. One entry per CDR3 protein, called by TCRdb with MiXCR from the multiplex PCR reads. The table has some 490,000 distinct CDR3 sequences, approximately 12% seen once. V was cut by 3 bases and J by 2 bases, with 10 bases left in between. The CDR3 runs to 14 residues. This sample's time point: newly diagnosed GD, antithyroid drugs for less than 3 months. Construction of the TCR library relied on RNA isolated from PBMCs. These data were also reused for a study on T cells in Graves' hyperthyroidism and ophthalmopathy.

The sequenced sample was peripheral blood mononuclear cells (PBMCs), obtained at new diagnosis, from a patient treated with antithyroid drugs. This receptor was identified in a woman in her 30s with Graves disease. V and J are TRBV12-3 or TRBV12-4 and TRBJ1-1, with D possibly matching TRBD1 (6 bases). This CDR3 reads CASSFGTTNTEAFF. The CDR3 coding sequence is TGTGCCAGCAGTTTCGGGACAACAAACACTGAAGCTTTCTTT.